Listed below are T cell receptor beta chains from one sample, sequenced in a study of blood T cell repertoires in COVID-19. Sequenced by immunoSEQ multiplex PCR; TCRdb stores in-frame clones only, minus some. The sample includes about 260,000 clones, approximately 86% seen only once; the top ten take roughly 5%. The sequencing sample was made of peripheral blood. The receptors here all came from an older woman with COVID-19, enrolled during active disease. The CDR3 runs from the conserved cysteine through the conserved F or W. Each record gives: D gene, J gene, V gene, clone size, CDR3 protein, CDR3 DNA. A D gene is named only where the DNA matches it firmly. Clone size is shown for a subset of rows, as once, few, many or a class of expanded clone.

>TRBD2|TRBJ2-1|TRBV4-1|.
CASSETSGSIYEQFF
TGCGCCAGCAGCGAGACTAGCGGGAGTATCTATGAGCAGTTCTTC
>.|TRBJ2-3|TRBV5-1|.
CASSTGPAGSTDTQYF
TGCGCCAGCAGCACAGGTCCCGCGGGGAGCACAGATACGCAGTATTTT
>.|TRBJ1-5|TRBV6-2/TRBV6-3|.
CASSYHWESNQPQHF
TGTGCCAGCAGTTACCACTGGGAGAGCAATCAGCCCCAGCATTTT
>TRBD1|TRBJ1-2|TRBV6-1|once
CASSVVQGGTGIYGYTF
TGTGCCAGCAGTGTAGTACAGGGGGGCACTGGGATCTATGGCTACACCTTC
>TRBD1|TRBJ2-7|TRBV28|.
CASSLLVDRGLEHSYEQYF
TGTGCCAGCAGTTTACTTGTCGACAGGGGGCTCGAACACTCCTACGAGCAGTACTTC
>TRBD1|TRBJ2-7|TRBV28|few
CASSMGTGGTREQYF
TGTGCCAGCAGCATGGGGACAGGGGGGACGCGCGAGCAGTACTTC
>.|TRBJ2-7|TRBV7-2|few
CASSPDPGSFYEQYF
TGTGCCAGCAGCCCAGACCCGGGGAGTTTCTACGAGCAGTACTTC
>.|TRBJ1-6|TRBV3-1/TRBV3-2|once
CASSHEGWSNSPLHF
TGTGCCAGCAGCCACGAGGGTTGGAGTAATTCACCCCTCCACTTT
>TRBD2|TRBJ2-7|TRBV11-2|.
CASSLELARSYEQYF
TGTGCCAGCAGCTTAGAACTAGCGAGGTCCTACGAGCAGTACTTC
>.|TRBJ1-4|TRBV6-5|once
CASSFTGITNEKLFF
TGTGCCAGCAGTTTTACGGGGATTACTAATGAAAAACTGTTTTTT
>.|TRBJ2-1|TRBV11-2|.
CASSLDRSAGWSYNEQFF
TGTGCCAGCAGCTTAGACCGGTCGGCGGGGTGGTCCTACAATGAGCAGTTCTTC